Sequencing of this T cell receptor (beta chain) was carried out in a study of blood T cell repertoires in COVID-19. Cohort placement rested on clinical history that participants reported themselves. Germline CDR1 and CDR2: GTSNPN and SVGIG (reference sequence). The CDR3 runs to 13 residues. Study processing details: Reference gene primer amplification gave nucleated cell count estimates. The assay was immunoSEQ multiplex PCR, and TCRdb's table has in-frame clones only and misses some. The DNA gave D and trimming, while V, J and clone size come from that table. The table includes about 400,000 clones, roughly 86% detected once.

J is TRBJ1-2 and V is TRBV30, with D maybe TRBD1 (5 bases). This receptor was identified in a woman between 40 and 55 years old with acute COVID-19. The material sequenced was PBMCs or T cells enriched from blood (not recorded which). The CDR3 nucleotides read TGTGCGCTGGAGAGTTCGGGGGGATATGGCTACACCTTC. It encodes CALESSGGYGYTF.